This T cell receptor (beta chain) comes out of a study of blood T cells in healthy people across ages (dated by TCRdb to the mid-2010s). Broadly, across the study: In model experiments, template switching captured about one uniquely barcoded TCR beta cDNA molecule for every two T cells. To track age-related changes in TCR beta repertoire diversity, the study relied on deep sequencing normalized with unique cDNA molecular identifiers. The donors were divided into four age groups: young (average around 17 years), middle-aged (approximately 42), aged (about 56) and long-lived (nearly 85). To avoid experimental bias, donors of different ages were randomly spread across the sequencing lanes. Two additional independent replicas of 1 million unique cDNA reads from the same blood draw were analyzed for two donors (one aged 18 to 30 and one aged 80 or older).

Receptor libraries were prepared by 5' RACE. Reads for this sample came from an Illumina HiSeq 2500. A second PCR of about 6 to 12 cycles was performed with a sample-barcoded 5' primer and a J-beta primer mix. Each TCR beta cDNA molecule received a unique molecular identifier from a template-switch 5' adaptor carrying 12 random nucleotides. Each sample yielded at least 3 million CDR3-containing paired-end reads. First-strand cDNA synthesis was performed from all RNA using the Mint cDNA synthesis kit, with priming by a TRBC-specific oligonucleotide. All cDNA was treated with uracil-DNA glycosylase and then went through a first 18-cycle PCR with the universal primers M1SS and BC2_uni_R. Under the source paper's analysis protocol: For normalization, 1 million high-quality reads were randomly selected from each sample, with every read carrying a distinct molecular identifier. Instead of being binned into consensus sequences, reads that shared molecular identifiers were thrown out. MiTCR, with a Q25 quality threshold and the strictest error-elimination algorithm, was used for CDR3 identification, clonotype clustering and error correction. A nonparametric unseen species model with Euler transformation was used to estimate lower-bound total TCR beta diversity. TCRdb took the public reads, trimmed them with fastp at Q25, ran MiXCR for clone calling and kept in-frame beta chains. Rows matching on CDR3 protein sequence are summarized as one entry with the most common DNA and genes. These V and J calls derive from TCRdb rather than the authors' analysis. This sample comprises fewer than 800,000 distinct CDR3 sequences, roughly 32% of them detected only once. Together, the top ten hold 15% to 17% of the sample.

This clonotype was recorded at least ten times. Its cognate antigen has yet to be identified. No base-level quality is on record; no much larger clone is a single base apart. The roughly 37 donors, aged 6 to 90 years, were systemically healthy Caucasian individuals from Russia. Each donor gave ten milliliters of peripheral blood, drawn into EDTA-treated Vacutainer tubes. PBMCs were isolated by Ficoll-Paque density-gradient centrifugation, with at least 6 million obtained per sample. Trizol reagent was used to extract total RNA from PBMCs, with at least 5 micrograms per sample. For every donor, flow cytometry on a PBMC aliquot measured the percentage of naive CD45RAhigh/CD27high T cells. Inclusive of the bounding cysteine and phenylalanine, the CDR3 is 13 residues long. Left in the record is the CDR3 DNA by itself, 39 bases read in frame from the first base. V gives up 3 bases and J gives up 4 bases, and the segment between their germline ends measures 9 bases. According to the germline V gene (reference sequence), CDR1 reads SEHNR and CDR2 reads FQNEAQ.

Overall study outcomes, separate from this receptor: Donor CMV infection status was unknown, potentially confounding age-related changes in expanded clonotypes. Estimates of total diversity based on one million sequenced T cells were regarded as lower bounds and as underestimates. A strong correlation was found between observed TCR beta diversity and the percentage of naive T cells measured by flow cytometry. The long-lived group showed more naive CD4+ T cells, fewer expanded clones and increased TCR diversity than the aged group, suggesting age selection. Bulk unsorted PBMC profiling prevented conclusive comparison of naive and antigen-experienced compartments. Observed TCR beta diversity per million T cells fell roughly linearly with age, and a significant reduction was already apparent by age roughly 41.

Here the chain combines TRBV7-9 and TRBJ1-2; the D gene cannot be resolved reliably. Source material: blood. This sequence was found in a woman older than 75 in good health. Donor details come from another sample of the same person, matched by shared clones. The DNA sequence follows: TGTGCCAGCAGCTTGGACGGCGCCTATGGCTACACCTTC. It translates to CASSLDGAYGYTF.